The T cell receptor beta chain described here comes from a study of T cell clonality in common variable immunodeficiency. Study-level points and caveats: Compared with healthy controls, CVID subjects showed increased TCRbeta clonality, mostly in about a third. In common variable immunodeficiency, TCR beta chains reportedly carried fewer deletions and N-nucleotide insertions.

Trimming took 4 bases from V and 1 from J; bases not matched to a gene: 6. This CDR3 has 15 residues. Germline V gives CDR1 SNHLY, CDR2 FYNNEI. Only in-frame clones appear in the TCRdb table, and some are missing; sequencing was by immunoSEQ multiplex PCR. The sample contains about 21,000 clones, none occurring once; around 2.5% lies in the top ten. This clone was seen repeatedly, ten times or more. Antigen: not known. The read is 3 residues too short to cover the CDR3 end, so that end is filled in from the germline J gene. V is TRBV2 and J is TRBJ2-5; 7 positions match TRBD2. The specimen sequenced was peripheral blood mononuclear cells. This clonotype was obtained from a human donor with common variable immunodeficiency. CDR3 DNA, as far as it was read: TGTGCCAGCAGTGTGGCTGGCGGGGGCCAAGAGACC. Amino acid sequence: CASSVAGGGQET. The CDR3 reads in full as CASSVAGGGQETQYF.